These 8 T cell receptor beta chains share one sample of origin, sequenced in a study of cytomegalovirus exposure and HLA in healthy donors. This PCR relied on a set of 60 Vbeta primers and 13 Jbeta primers. Libraries were prepared by immunoSEQ multiplex PCR; TCRdb keeps only in-frame clonotypes and omits some of them. The top ten clones hold roughly 2% of a sample with 25,000 to 35,000 clones, 35% to 55% of them seen once. Specimen: PBMCs. Every receptor here comes from a woman between 50 and 59 years old in good health and CMV-seronegative.

Here the CDR3 DNA reads TGTGCCAGCAGTCTACTCATCACGCGGTCCTCCTACGAGCAGTACTTC. This sequence encodes CASSLLITRSSYEQYF. The rearrangement uses TRBV28 and TRBJ2-7; the D is unclear. V was trimmed by 5 bases and J by 0 bases, leaving 17 bases between them. CDR3 length: 16 residues. Germline CDR1 MDHEN, CDR2 SYDVKM.

V and J are TRBV5-1 and TRBJ1-1; D is perhaps TRBD1 (6 bases). This CDR3 region has 14 residues. Trimming removed 0 bases at V and 11 bases at J, with 17 bases between. In germline, CDR1 is SGHRS, CDR2 YFSETQ. The CDR3 protein is CASSLVGGAIEAFF. As DNA, the CDR3 is TGCGCCAGCAGCTTGGTGGGGGGGGCCATTGAGGCTTTCTTT.

The chain is built from TRBV7-2 and TRBJ2-7, with D possibly matching TRBD1 (5 bases). CDR3 length equals 13 residues. The germline V gene encodes CDR1 SGHTA and CDR2 FQGNSA. The ends were cut back, 6 bases at V and 0 bases at J, with 9 bases in the middle. The CDR3 sequence is CASSSDTSYEQYF. CDR3 DNA: TGTGCCAGCAGTTCGGACACCTCCTACGAGCAGTACTTC.

The V gene is TRBV13, the J gene TRBJ2-5; the D gene is possibly TRBD1 (6 bases). This CDR3 has 13 residues. The germline gives CDR1 PRHDT, CDR2 FYEKMQ (reference sequence). Between the trimmed V and J ends, which lost 5 bases and 4 bases, there was a span of 11 bases. CDR3: CASSVQGRETQYF. The CDR3, as DNA: TGTGCCAGCAGCGTACAGGGTAGAGAGACCCAGTACTTC.

The rearrangement joins TRBV2 to TRBJ2-5; TRBD1 might be the D (5 bases). This CDR3 has 14 amino acids. Trimming removed 4 bases from V and 0 bases from J, with 9 bases in between. CDR1 and CDR2 (germline): SNHLY, FYNNEI. CDR3 loop: CASSVGPHQETQYF. The CDR3, as DNA: TGTGCCAGCAGTGTGGGGCCCCACCAAGAGACCCAGTACTTC.

V usage is TRBV27 and J usage is TRBJ2-3; 8 nucleotides agree with TRBD2. After removal of 5 bases from V and 4 bases from J, the junction contained 11 bases not matched to a gene. The CDR3 runs 16 residues. Germline loops: CDR1 MNHEY, CDR2 SMNVEV (reference sequence). CDR3 nucleotide sequence: TGTGCCAGCAGTCGTTCAGGTGTCGGGGGGGCAGATACGCAGTATTTT. Protein product: CASSRSGVGGADTQYF.

J is TRBJ1-1 and V is TRBV12-1. TRBV12-1 is described as a pseudogene. This CDR3 region has 16 residues. In DNA, the CDR3 is TGTGCCAGCAGCCCCGAGTTACCCGCCGGGAACACTGAAGCTTTCTTT. Translated, it gives CASSPELPAGNTEAFF.

This chain uses TRBV28 with TRBJ1-1, with D perhaps TRBD1 (6 bases). Germline V CDR1 and CDR2: MDHEN, SYDVKM. V dropped 6 bases and J dropped 3 bases, with 14 bases sitting between them. The CDR3 is 14 amino acids. The CDR3 sequence: CASSPRGVDTEAFF. The CDR3 region has the DNA TGTGCCAGCAGCCCCAGGGGTGTGGACACTGAAGCTTTCTTT.